This T cell receptor beta chain was sequenced in a study of cytomegalovirus exposure and HLA in healthy donors. This clone was detected only a few times. Its antigen is still unknown. CDR1 SGHRS and CDR2 YFSETQ come from the germline V gene. The V and J ends lost 0 bases and 6 bases respectively, with 15 bases between them. The CDR3 sequence is 15 residues long. Findings and limits, study-wide: Despite most TCR sequences being rare, some public TCRs occurred in many donors.

TCRdb's copy holds only in-frame clones and misses some; the assay was immunoSEQ multiplex PCR. The sample contains some 180,000 clones, about 89% of which appear only once. The chain couples TRBV5-1 to TRBJ1-2, with D perhaps TRBD1 (5 bases). Sequenced sample: PBMCs. The clonotype was recovered from a man aged 30-40 years in good health and CMV-seropositive. The CDR3 DNA is TGCGCCAGCAGCTTGGAGGGCAGGGCGTCAGATGGCTACACCTTC. As protein: CASSLEGRASDGYTF.